This TCR beta chain was retrieved from a study of cytomegalovirus exposure and HLA in healthy donors (dated by TCRdb to the late 2010s). With respect to the entire study: An earlier analysis of approximately 590 of the donors reported more than 250 Gb of sequence data and around 110 million unique TCR beta sequences from 150 million to 200 million T cells. An early release covering just under 650 HLA-typed donors comprised 300 to 350 gigabases of sequencing data and around 85 million unique TCR sequences. Of the 398 genotyped donors, over 80% were placed in the genetic ancestry cluster associated with self-reported Caucasian donors. The study was designed to test whether signatures of past pathogen exposure could be identified by cataloging public T cell receptors. The T cell repertoires of 666 subjects were profiled by immunosequencing and related to cytomegalovirus serostatus. A separate validation cohort of approximately 120 different subjects was used in addition to the 666-subject first cohort. To predict cytomegalovirus infection status, the study brought together high-throughput TCR immunosequencing, statistical association of individual TCRs with disease status, and machine learning. In a later analysis, previously published TCR beta repertoires from 500 to 750 donors were re-analyzed and high-resolution HLA genotyping was added so that TCR occurrence patterns could be studied. Rather than using new phenotypic data, the later analysis identified candidate immune exposures from TCR beta sequences and from how often those sequences occurred across donors. To decide whether each TCR beta V gene segment behaved as functional or pseudogenic, an earlier analysis of approximately 600 of the donors relied on high-throughput TCR beta sequencing. Donor age, sex, ethnicity and CMV serostatus were compiled alongside the repertoire data. In a later genetic analysis, genome-wide SNP genotypes for about three fifths of the roughly 670 donors were used, and that subset was treated as a discovery cohort. Every repertoire in the discovery cohort had been generated on one and the same sequencing platform. HLA typing included class I and class II loci at four-digit resolution. Typing coverage differed by locus: A, B, C, DRB1 and DQB1 were typed in about 620-640 donors, DQA1 in about 560, DPA1 in 606, and DPB1 in just under 490. Because of strong linkage in the cohort, 4 to 6 DR-DQ haplotypes were treated as single units for association and clustering. Among under 450 genotyped donors of the cohort, an average of 235,054 unique TCR beta nucleotide sequences were sequenced per donor, roughly 20% of them non-productive.

Study-level results and caveats: The classifier was reported to diagnose cytomegalovirus status with high specificity and sensitivity in both the original cohort and the validation cohort. A later analysis associated 15,000 to 20,000 TCR beta sequences with specific HLA alleles at a false discovery rate of 0.05. Compared with equally common non-associated chains, HLA-associated TCR beta chains in a later analysis were more clonally expanded and had lower generation probabilities. The earlier analysis of approximately 590 of the donors excluded roughly 17 rarely observed V segments, including chromosome 9 orphons, because counts were too low. Immune exposure information for the cohort was limited to CMV serostatus. According to a later analysis, parvovirus B19, influenza, CMV and Epstein-Barr virus appeared linked to several top co-occurrence clusters. According to a later genetic analysis, donors in an Asian-associated ancestry cluster had fewer N-insertions in productive TCRs than the approximately 670-donor mean. The cohort was sequenced for TCR beta chains only, and without alpha or paired-chain data the features that could be detected were limited. A later analysis found that TCR association rates varied across HLA loci, with DRB1 alleles showing the most associated TCRs and HLA-C alleles the fewest. Across donors, most TCR sequences were observed very rarely, whereas some public TCRs were present in many individuals. A total of 150 to 200 TCR beta chains were listed by the study as associated with cytomegalovirus. The sequencing pipeline was judged likely to have produced a cluster of highly shared sequence variants as a technical artifact. In an earlier analysis of some 500 of the donors, most TCR beta V segments appeared in productive rearrangements about 87% or about 30% of the time, broadly matching IMGT annotations. Assigning TCR associations to individual alleles was difficult when HLA alleles, especially DR and DQ, strongly co-occurred. Because the 87-base-pair reads could not distinguish some IMGT-functional V segments, including TRBV6-2 and TRBV6-3, those segments were excluded. According to the authors, the approach could potentially be generalized to other disease states and immunological phenotypes. Linkage disequilibrium might explain the correlated functional status among segregating V segments, but an unknown experimental factor could not be excluded. A few of the identified cytomegalovirus-associated TCR beta chains were confirmed in vitro to be specific for cytomegalovirus antigens. In a later genetic analysis, a missense DCLRE1C variant was associated with V-gene and J-gene trimming of TCR beta chains, and the association was replicated in an independent cohort. A later analysis found that most CMV-associated TCR beta chains appeared HLA-restricted, with HLA associations seemingly driven largely by CMV exposure. A further reported finding was that TCR beta sequences accurately predicted the HLA-A and HLA-B alleles for most subjects in the first cohort. Sequencing depth was assumed to be roughly uniform across donors in the presence/absence analyses, though that assumption may not hold. HLA typing was unavailable for some donors at each locus, so association tests used only the typed subset.

In total, 500 to 700 healthy bone marrow donors made up the cohort. At the time of sampling, all cohort members were nominally healthy, though unrecorded immune exposures were likely present. The donor tested CMV seronegative, placing the donor among the 350 or so seronegative members of the cohort. Each donor provided a peripheral blood sample, and peripheral blood mononuclear cells were used for TCR beta sequencing. Genomic DNA was extracted from the blood cell samples with the Qiagen DNeasy Blood Extraction Kit. The library was produced with the immunoSEQ multiplex PCR assay. For the multiplex PCR, a mixture combining 60 forward primers for TCR Vbeta segments and 13 reverse primers for TCR Jbeta segments was used. A multiplex PCR assay on genomic DNA amplified the CDR3 region of rearranged TCR beta genes. Amplified TCR beta libraries were sequenced as 87-base-pair reads on the Illumina HiSeq System. Turning to the authors' computational methods: A later analysis tallied roughly 80 million unique TCR beta chains across the 666 repertoires, and approximately 11 million of those chains were shared by two or more donors. A nearest-neighbor algorithm error-corrected the raw reads and collapsed the reads into unique sequences, merging closely related sequences to remove PCR and sequencing errors. To assign V, D and J gene segments, CDR3 sequences were aligned to IMGT reference sequences. For a sequence to be retained, at least a six-nucleotide match to both a V gene segment and a J gene segment was required. A rearrangement counted as productive if the CDR3 had no stop codons and remained in frame with V and J, and every other rearrangement counted as non-productive. Following IMGT convention, CDR3 was defined as the stretch from the second conserved V-encoded cysteine to the conserved J-encoded phenylalanine. In an earlier analysis of 550 to 650 of the donors, sequences lacking an unambiguous match to a single V gene segment were excluded. In an earlier analysis of 450 to 750 of the donors, a V segment was called functional when productive rearrangements were above 56.7%, and segregating when the standard deviation between donors exceeded 5%. A statistical classification framework was built for diagnosing cytomegalovirus status from the catalog of TCR beta chain sequences. A later analysis assigned V and J genes by comparing TCR nucleotide sequences with IMGT/GENE-DB human TR gene sequences. The TCRdist pipeline was used in a later analysis to assign CDR3 sequences and most-parsimonious VDJ recombination scenarios. A later analysis defined each TCR beta chain by its CDR3 amino acid sequence plus V-gene family, and excluded reads lacking a unique V-gene family. In a later analysis, 450 to 600 highly shared, low-generation-probability nucleotide sequences were removed to address suspected cross-contamination and a sequencing artifact. In a later analysis, a clonal expansion index for each public chain was calculated from normalized within-repertoire ranks of inferred template counts. Generation probabilities in a later analysis came from a VDJ recombination model fitted to out-of-frame rearrangements, and those results were checked against IGoR. A later analysis scored TCR-TCR, TCR-HLA and TCR-CMV co-occurrence with hypergeometric tests, applying a repertoire-size bias correction to TCR pairs. A later analysis estimated false discovery rates by permuting HLA or CMV assignments 20 times. In a later analysis, co-occurring TCRs were grouped using DBSCAN, and TCRdist sequence similarity was added for clustering within HLA-allele-positive subsets. For co-occurrence clustering, repertoires with fewer than 30,000 or more than 120,000 public chains were excluded, along with roughly 5 repertoires with anomalous nucleotide sharing. TCRdb re-hosts the immuneACCESS table, in-frame sequences only. Its copies lack some clones; in the studies checked, an unresolved V gene accounts for under half of them, and the cause for the rest is not known. V, J and clone size are those of that table, while D and trimming were read from the DNA. The sample table lists over 150,000 clones, roughly 74% of them with a count of one. Together, the top ten hold 2.8% of the sample.

The CDR3, cysteine through phenylalanine, is 15 amino acids long. Solely the CDR3 DNA is kept, with 45 bases framed from the first base. From a lookup of the germline V gene, CDR1 and CDR2 are SGHRS and YFSETQ. V is trimmed back by 3 bases and J by 3 bases, and the junction contains 2 bases that no gene match accounts for. Turning to this clone: Its binding antigen is unknown. Base qualities are missing; no much larger clone stands one base away. The sample carries other DNA sequences with the same CDR3.

Sequences were obtained from PBMCs. The origin of this receptor is a man younger than 35 in good health and CMV-seronegative. Recombination joined TRBV5-1 with TRBJ2-2, and TRBD1 matches 10 of the central bases. The DNA sequence is given as TGCGCCAGCAGCTCAGGACAGGGGGACACCGGGGAGCTGTTTTTT. It specifies CASSSGQGDTGELFF.